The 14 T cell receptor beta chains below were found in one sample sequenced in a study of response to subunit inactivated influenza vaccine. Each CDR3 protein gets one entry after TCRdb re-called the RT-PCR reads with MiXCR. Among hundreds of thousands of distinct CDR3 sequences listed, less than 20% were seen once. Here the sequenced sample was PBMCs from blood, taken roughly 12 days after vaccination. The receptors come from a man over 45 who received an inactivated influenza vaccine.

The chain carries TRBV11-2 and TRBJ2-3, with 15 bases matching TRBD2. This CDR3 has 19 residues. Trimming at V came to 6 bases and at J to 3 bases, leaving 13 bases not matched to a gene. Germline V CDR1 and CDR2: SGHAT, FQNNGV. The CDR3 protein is CASSQTPPGLAGGTDTQYF. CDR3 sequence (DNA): TGTGCCAGCAGTCAAACCCCACCGGGACTAGCGGGAGGAACAGATACGCAGTATTTT.

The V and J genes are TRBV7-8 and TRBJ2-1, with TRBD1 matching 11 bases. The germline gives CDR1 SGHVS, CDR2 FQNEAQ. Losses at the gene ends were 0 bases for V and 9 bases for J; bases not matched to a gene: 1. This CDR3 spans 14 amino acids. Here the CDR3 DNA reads TGTGCCAGCAGCTTAGCGGGACAGGGGGGTGAGCAGTTCTTC. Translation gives CASSLAGQGGEQFF.

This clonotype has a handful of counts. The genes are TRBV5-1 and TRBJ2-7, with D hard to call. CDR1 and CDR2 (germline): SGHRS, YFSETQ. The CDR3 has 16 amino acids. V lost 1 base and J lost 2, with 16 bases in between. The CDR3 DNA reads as TGCGCCAGCAGCTTGTCATCCCCGGTGGGGACCTACGAGCAGTACTTC. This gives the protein CASSLSSPVGTYEQYF.

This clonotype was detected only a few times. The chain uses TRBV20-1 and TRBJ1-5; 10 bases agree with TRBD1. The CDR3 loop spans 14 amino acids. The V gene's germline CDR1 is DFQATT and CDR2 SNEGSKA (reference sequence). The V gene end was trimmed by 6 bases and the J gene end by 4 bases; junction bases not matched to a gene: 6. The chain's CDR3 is CSARTGGVNQPQHF. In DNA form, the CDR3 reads TGCAGTGCGAGGACAGGGGGAGTTAATCAGCCCCAGCATTTT.

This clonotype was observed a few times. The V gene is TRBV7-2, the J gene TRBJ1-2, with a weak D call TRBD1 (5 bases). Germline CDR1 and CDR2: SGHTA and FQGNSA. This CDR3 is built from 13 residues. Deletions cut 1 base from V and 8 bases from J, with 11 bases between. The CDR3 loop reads CASSLVGGRGYTF. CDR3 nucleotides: TGTGCCAGCAGCTTAGTCGGGGGGAGAGGCTACACCTTC.

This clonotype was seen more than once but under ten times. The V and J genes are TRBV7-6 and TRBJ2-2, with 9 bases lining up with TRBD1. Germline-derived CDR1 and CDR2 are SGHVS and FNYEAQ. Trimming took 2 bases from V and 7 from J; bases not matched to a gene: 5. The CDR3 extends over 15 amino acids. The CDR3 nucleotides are TGTGCCAGCAGCTTAAGGGACAGGGCTAGCGGGGAGCTGTTTTTT. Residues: CASSLRDRASGELFF.

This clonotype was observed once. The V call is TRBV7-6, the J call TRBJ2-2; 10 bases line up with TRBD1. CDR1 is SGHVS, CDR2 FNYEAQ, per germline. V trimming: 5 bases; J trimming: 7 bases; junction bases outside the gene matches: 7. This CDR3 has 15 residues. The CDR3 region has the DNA TGTGCCAGCAGCCTGCCCGGGACAGGGGTCGGGGAGCTGTTTTTT. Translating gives CASSLPGTGVGELFF. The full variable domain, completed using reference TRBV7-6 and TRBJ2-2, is GAGVSQSPRYKVTKRGQDVALRCDPISGHVSLYWYRQALGQGPEFLTYFNYEAQQDKSGLPNDRFSAERPEGSISTLTIQRTEQRDSAMYRCASSLPGTGVGELFFGEGSRLTVL.

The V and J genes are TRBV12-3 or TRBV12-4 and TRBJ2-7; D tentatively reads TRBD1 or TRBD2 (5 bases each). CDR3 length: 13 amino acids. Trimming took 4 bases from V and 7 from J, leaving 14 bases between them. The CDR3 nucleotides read TGTGCCAGCAGTTCGGGGCAGGGTCGAGAGCAGTACTTC. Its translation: CASSSGQGREQYF.

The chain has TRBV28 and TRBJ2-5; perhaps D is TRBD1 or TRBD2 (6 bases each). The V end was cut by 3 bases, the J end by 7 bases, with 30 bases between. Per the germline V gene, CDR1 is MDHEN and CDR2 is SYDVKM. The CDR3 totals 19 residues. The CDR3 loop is CASSFLISPGGGNPGTQYF. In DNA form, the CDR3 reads TGTGCCAGCAGTTTTTTGATAAGTCCCGGGGGCGGGAACCCCGGGACCCAGTACTTC.

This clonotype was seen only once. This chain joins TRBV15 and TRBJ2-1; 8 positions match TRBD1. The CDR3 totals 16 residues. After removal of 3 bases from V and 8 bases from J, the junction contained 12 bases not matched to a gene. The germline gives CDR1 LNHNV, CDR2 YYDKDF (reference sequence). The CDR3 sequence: CATSSSPGQGTHEQFF. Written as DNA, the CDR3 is TGTGCCACCAGCAGTTCCCCTGGACAGGGTACCCATGAGCAGTTCTTC.

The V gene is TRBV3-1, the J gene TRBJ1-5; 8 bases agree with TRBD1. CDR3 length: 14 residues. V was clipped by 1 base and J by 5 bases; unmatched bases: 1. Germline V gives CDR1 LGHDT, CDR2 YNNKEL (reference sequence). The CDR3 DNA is TGTGCCAGCAGCCAAGGGACAGGGCATCAGCCCCAGCATTTT. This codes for CASSQGTGHQPQHF.

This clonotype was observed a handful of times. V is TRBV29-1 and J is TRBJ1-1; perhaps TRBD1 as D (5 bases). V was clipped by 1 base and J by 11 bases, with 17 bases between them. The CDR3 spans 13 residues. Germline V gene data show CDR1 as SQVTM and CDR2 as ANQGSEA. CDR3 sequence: CSVEGRASRGAFF. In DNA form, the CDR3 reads TGCAGCGTTGAAGGCCGGGCCTCCCGGGGGGCTTTCTTT.

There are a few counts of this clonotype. CDR3 protein: CASSSDSGTATYEQYF. The CDR3 region has the DNA TGCGCCAGCAGCTCAGACTCCGGGACAGCTACCTACGAGCAGTACTTC. The rearrangement uses TRBV5-1 and TRBJ2-7; 7 bases map to TRBD1. Losses at the gene ends were 3 bases for V and 2 bases for J; bases not matched to a gene: 11. The CDR3 is 16 amino acids. Germline V gene lookup returns CDR1 SGHRS and CDR2 YFSETQ.

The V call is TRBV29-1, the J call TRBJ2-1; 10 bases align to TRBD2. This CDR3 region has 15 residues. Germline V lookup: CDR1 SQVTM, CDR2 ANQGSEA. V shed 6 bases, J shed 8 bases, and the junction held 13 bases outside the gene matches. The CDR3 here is CSVTPSSGRGYEQFF. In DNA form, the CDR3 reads TGCAGCGTCACCCCCTCTAGCGGGAGAGGCTATGAGCAGTTCTTC.